A selection of T cell receptor beta chains follows, all from one sample in a study of blood T cell repertoires in COVID-19. Libraries were prepared by immunoSEQ multiplex PCR; TCRdb keeps only in-frame clonotypes and omits some of them. The profile shows some 240,000 clones, around 85% of them singletons. The specimen was PBMCs or T cells enriched from blood (not recorded which). The receptors were sampled from a woman between 40 and 55 years old with acute COVID-19. CDR3s include the opening cysteine and the closing phenylalanine or tryptophan. A D gene is named only where the DNA matches it firmly. Clone size, where shown, is once, few, many, or a class for clones that have expanded.

CDR3 length | clone size | J gene | V gene | D gene | CDR3 protein | CDR3 DNA
16 | NA | TRBJ2-1 | TRBV29-1 | NA | CSVEDPDRSSYNEQFF | TGCAGCGTTGAAGACCCCGACAGGAGCTCCTACAATGAGCAGTTCTTC
15 | NA | TRBJ2-1 | TRBV5-4 | NA | CASSFGGQRTMRQFF | TGTGCCAGCAGCTTCGGTGGACAGAGAACAATGAGGCAGTTCTTC
15 | NA | TRBJ2-2 | TRBV19 | TRBD1 | CASRVSGTAHGELFF | TGTGCCAGTAGGGTATCCGGGACAGCGCACGGGGAGCTGTTTTTT
13 | NA | TRBJ2-2 | TRBV12-1 | NA | CASLHSNTGELFF | TGTGCCAGTTTGCACTCGAACACCGGGGAGCTGTTTTTT
14 | NA | TRBJ2-3 | TRBV19 | NA | CASTLSLTVDTQYF | TGTGCCAGTACCCTATCTTTGACAGTGGATACGCAGTATTTT
14 | NA | TRBJ2-5 | TRBV2 | TRBD1 | CASSLDRGQETQYF | TGTGCCAGCAGTTTGGACAGGGGACAAGAGACCCAGTACTTC
14 | NA | TRBJ1-5 | TRBV27 | NA | CASSFSKPPADQHF | TGTGCCAGCAGTTTCAGCAAGCCCCCGGCGGACCAGCATTTT
12 | NA | TRBJ2-1 | TRBV30 | NA | CAWSTLLSEQFF | TGTGCCTGGAGTACCCTGCTCAGTGAGCAGTTCTTC
18 | NA | TRBJ2-2 | TRBV14 | TRBD1 | CASSQDEETGAVTGELFF | TGTGCCAGCAGCCAAGACGAGGAAACAGGGGCTGTCACCGGGGAGCTGTTTTTT
15 | NA | TRBJ2-1 | TRBV19 | TRBD2 | CASSIGREGRYEQFF | TGTGCCAGTAGTATAGGGCGGGAGGGCCGATACGAGCAGTTCTTC
15 | NA | TRBJ1-1 | TRBV19 | TRBD1 | CASSTLTGENTEAFF | TGTGCCAGTAGTACCCTGACAGGGGAGAACACTGAAGCTTTCTTT
13 | NA | TRBJ1-1 | TRBV5-8 | NA | CASSLTGYTEAFF | TGTGCCAGCAGCTTGACAGGGTACACTGAAGCTTTCTTT
13 | NA | TRBJ1-2 | TRBV10-2 | NA | CASSESRKNGYTF | TGCGCCAGCAGTGAGTCGAGGAAGAATGGCTACACCTTC
12 | NA | TRBJ2-5 | TRBV5-4 | NA | CASSMTGNTQYF | TGTGCCAGCAGCATGACCGGGAATACCCAGTACTTC
15 | NA | TRBJ1-2 | TRBV2 | TRBD1 | CASSPADRGPYGYTF | TGTGCCAGCAGTCCCGCGGACAGGGGGCCCTATGGCTACACCTTC
14 | NA | TRBJ2-7 | TRBV19 | NA | CASSIGHQSDEQYF | TGTGCCAGTAGTATCGGACATCAGAGCGACGAGCAGTACTTC
13 | NA | TRBJ1-2 | TRBV6-1 | NA | CASSEVQGHGYTF | TGTGCCAGCAGTGAAGTTCAGGGCCATGGCTACACCTTC
15 | NA | TRBJ2-7 | TRBV27 | TRBD1 | CASRLGQGSSYEQYF | TGTGCCAGCAGACTAGGACAGGGTAGCTCCTACGAGCAGTACTTC
16 | few | TRBJ2-2 | TRBV5-1 | TRBD1 | CASSLRTGGDTGELFF | TGCGCCAGCAGCTTAAGGACAGGGGGAGACACCGGGGAGCTGTTTTTT
16 | NA | TRBJ2-7 | TRBV5-1 | NA | CASSIGRRQGPSEQYF | TGCGCCAGCAGCATAGGACGGAGGCAGGGGCCGTCCGAGCAGTACTTC
14 | NA | TRBJ2-1 | TRBV7-8 | NA | CASSRRGTGNEQFF | TGTGCCAGCAGCCGCAGGGGAACGGGGAATGAGCAGTTCTTC
12 | NA | TRBJ2-7 | TRBV13 | NA | CASSFGQYEQYF | TGTGCCAGCAGCTTCGGACAGTACGAGCAGTACTTC
17 | NA | TRBJ2-4 | TRBV19 | NA | CASSIDGQILAKNIQYF | TGTGCCAGTAGTATAGACGGACAGATTCTAGCCAAAAACATTCAGTACTTC
12 | NA | TRBJ2-7 | TRBV5-8 | NA | CASSRTAYEQYF | TGTGCCAGCAGCCGGACAGCCTACGAGCAGTACTTC
11 | NA | TRBJ2-7 | TRBV9 | NA | CASELGHEQYF | TGTGCCAGCGAGTTGGGGCACGAGCAGTACTTC
14 | NA | TRBJ2-5 | TRBV11-2 | NA | CASRTNLAAATQYF | TGTGCCAGCAGAACGAACTTAGCCGCCGCGACCCAGTACTTC
16 | NA | TRBJ2-1 | TRBV6-5 | TRBD1 | CASSYSAGGIHNEQFF | TGTGCCAGCAGTTACTCCGCAGGGGGAATTCACAATGAGCAGTTCTTC
14 | NA | TRBJ2-7 | TRBV6-6 | TRBD1 | CASSKGDRGHEQYF | TGTGCCAGCAGTAAGGGTGACAGGGGACACGAGCAGTACTTC
13 | NA | TRBJ1-4 | TRBV7-9 | NA | CASSLTGNEKLFF | TGTGCCAGCAGCTTAACAGGGAATGAAAAACTGTTTTTT
13 | NA | TRBJ2-1 | TRBV11-3 | TRBD2 | CASRTSGYNEQFF | TGTGCCAGCAGGACTAGCGGGTACAATGAGCAGTTCTTC
13 | NA | TRBJ2-3 | TRBV6-1 | NA | CASSDTGQDTQYF | TGTGCCAGCAGTGACACAGGTCAAGATACGCAGTATTTT
15 | NA | TRBJ2-5 | TRBV6-1 | TRBD1 | CASSDGTDTGETQYF | TGTGCCAGCAGTGACGGGACAGACACTGGGGAGACCCAGTACTTC
13 | NA | TRBJ1-2 | TRBV12-3/TRBV12-4 | NA | CASSSGTLYGYTF | TGTGCCAGCAGCTCCGGGACTCTCTATGGCTACACCTTC
13 | NA | TRBJ1-2 | TRBV2 | NA | CASRDSANYGYTF | TGTGCCAGCAGGGACAGCGCTAACTATGGCTACACCTTC
16 | NA | TRBJ2-5 | TRBV5-8 | TRBD1 | CASSQGRAGGFETQYF | TGTGCCAGCAGCCAGGGTCGGGCAGGGGGCTTTGAGACCCAGTACTTC
12 | NA | TRBJ2-3 | TRBV12-3/TRBV12-4 | NA | CASSSVSDTQYF | TGTGCCAGCAGTAGCGTGTCGGATACGCAGTATTTT
13 | NA | TRBJ1-6 | TRBV24-1 | NA | CATRMTDNSPLHF | TGTGCCACCAGGATGACAGATAATTCACCCCTCCACTTT
14 | NA | TRBJ1-3 | TRBV19 | NA | CASSIAGSGNTIYF | TGTGCCAGTAGTATAGCAGGGTCTGGAAACACCATATATTTT
15 | NA | TRBJ2-5 | TRBV19 | TRBD1 | CASSIERTGGETQYF | TGTGCCAGTAGTATAGAAAGGACAGGGGGAGAGACCCAGTACTTC
15 | few | TRBJ2-7 | TRBV5-1 | TRBD2 | CASSLSGEGFYEQYF | TGCGCCAGCAGCTTGTCGGGGGAGGGATTCTACGAGCAGTACTTC
18 | NA | TRBJ2-1 | TRBV21-1 | NA | CASSKFPNWGTVYNEQFF | TGTGCCAGCAGCAAATTTCCTAATTGGGGCACCGTCTACAATGAGCAGTTCTTC
11 | NA | TRBJ1-2 | TRBV19 | NA | CATQGTRGYTF | TGTGCAACCCAGGGGACGAGAGGCTACACCTTC
15 | once | TRBJ2-7 | TRBV5-1 | TRBD2 | CASSSTSGRTYEQYF | TGCGCCAGCAGCTCGACTAGCGGGAGGACCTACGAGCAGTACTTC
17 | NA | TRBJ2-2 | TRBV5-1 | TRBD2 | CASSNQRTSTFTGELFF | TGCGCCAGCAGCAATCAAAGGACTAGCACTTTCACCGGGGAGCTGTTTTTT
15 | NA | TRBJ1-6 | TRBV6-6 | TRBD1 | CASSNPGGGNSPLHF | TGTGCCAGCAGTAACCCAGGGGGCGGGAATTCACCCCTCCACTTT
19 | NA | TRBJ2-7 | TRBV4-2 | TRBD2 | CASSQDSLRLAGSSYEQYF | TGTGCCAGCAGCCAAGACAGTCTCCGTCTAGCGGGAAGCTCCTACGAGCAGTACTTC
13 | NA | TRBJ1-3 | TRBV2 | NA | CASSGGSQGRSYF | TGTGCCAGCAGTGGAGGATCCCAGGGAAGGTCTTATTTT
15 | NA | TRBJ1-1 | TRBV6-5 | TRBD1 | CASTLAFAGGTEAFF | TGTGCCAGCACTCTCGCCTTCGCAGGGGGCACTGAAGCTTTCTTT
17 | NA | TRBJ2-1 | TRBV5-1 | NA | CASSLLRQVGSYNEQFF | TGCGCCAGCAGCTTGTTACGACAGGTGGGGTCCTACAATGAGCAGTTCTTC